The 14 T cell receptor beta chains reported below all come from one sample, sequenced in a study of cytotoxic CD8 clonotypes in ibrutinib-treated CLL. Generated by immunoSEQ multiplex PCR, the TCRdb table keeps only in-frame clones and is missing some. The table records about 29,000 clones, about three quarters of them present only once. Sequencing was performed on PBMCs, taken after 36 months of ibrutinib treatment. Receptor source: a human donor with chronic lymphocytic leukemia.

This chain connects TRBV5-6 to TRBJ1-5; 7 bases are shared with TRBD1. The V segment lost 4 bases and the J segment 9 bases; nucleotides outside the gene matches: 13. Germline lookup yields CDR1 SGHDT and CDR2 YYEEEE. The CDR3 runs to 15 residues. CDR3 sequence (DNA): TGTGCCAGCAGCGGGTGGGGGACAGCAGAGGGGCCCCAGCATTTT. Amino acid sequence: CASSGWGTAEGPQHF.

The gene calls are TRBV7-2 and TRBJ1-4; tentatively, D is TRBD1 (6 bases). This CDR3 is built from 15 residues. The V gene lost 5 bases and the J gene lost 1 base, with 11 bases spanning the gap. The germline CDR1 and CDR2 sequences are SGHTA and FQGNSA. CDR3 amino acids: CASSPPDRTNEKLFF. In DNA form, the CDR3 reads TGTGCCAGCAGCCCGCCGGACAGAACTAATGAAAAACTGTTTTTT.

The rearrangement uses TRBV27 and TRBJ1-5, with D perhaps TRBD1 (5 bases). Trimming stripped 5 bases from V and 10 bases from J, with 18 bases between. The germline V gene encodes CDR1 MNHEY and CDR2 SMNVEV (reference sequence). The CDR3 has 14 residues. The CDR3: CASSPRQPTQPQHF. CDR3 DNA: TGTGCCAGCAGTCCCCGACAGCCGACCCAACCCCAGCATTTT.

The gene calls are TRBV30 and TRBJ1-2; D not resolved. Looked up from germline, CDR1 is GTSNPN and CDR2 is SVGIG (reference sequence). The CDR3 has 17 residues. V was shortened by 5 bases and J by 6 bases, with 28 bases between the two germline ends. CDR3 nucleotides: TGTGCCTGGGATTCGTCCCTAGGGCGCCCCGGAGCGGATGGCTACACCTTC. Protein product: CAWDSSLGRPGADGYTF.

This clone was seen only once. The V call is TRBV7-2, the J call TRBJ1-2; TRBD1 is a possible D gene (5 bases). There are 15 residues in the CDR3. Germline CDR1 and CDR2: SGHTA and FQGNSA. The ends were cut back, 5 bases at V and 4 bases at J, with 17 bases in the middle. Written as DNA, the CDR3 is TGTGCCAGCAGCCGAGAGGGGCAGGGATTCTATGGCTACACCTTC. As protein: CASSREGQGFYGYTF. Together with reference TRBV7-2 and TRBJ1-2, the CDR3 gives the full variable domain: GAGVSQSPSNKVTEKGKDVELRCDPISGHTALYWYRQSLGQGLEFLIYFQGNSAPDKSGLPSDRFSAERTGGSVSTLTIQRTQQEDSAVYLCASSREGQGFYGYTFGSGTRLTVV.

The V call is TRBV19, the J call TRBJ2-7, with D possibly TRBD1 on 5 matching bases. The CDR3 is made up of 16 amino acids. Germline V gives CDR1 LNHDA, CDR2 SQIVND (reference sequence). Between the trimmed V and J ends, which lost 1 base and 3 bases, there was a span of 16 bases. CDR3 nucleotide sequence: TGTGCCAGTAGTATAGGGGGCAGGGTGAGGTTCTACGAGCAGTACTTC. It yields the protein CASSIGGRVRFYEQYF.

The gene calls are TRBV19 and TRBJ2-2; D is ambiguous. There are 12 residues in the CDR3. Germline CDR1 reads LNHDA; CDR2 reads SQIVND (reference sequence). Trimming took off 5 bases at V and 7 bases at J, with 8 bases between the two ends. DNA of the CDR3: TGTGCCAGTAGTCGAGCTGGCGGGGAGCTGTTTTTT. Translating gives CASSRAGGELFF.

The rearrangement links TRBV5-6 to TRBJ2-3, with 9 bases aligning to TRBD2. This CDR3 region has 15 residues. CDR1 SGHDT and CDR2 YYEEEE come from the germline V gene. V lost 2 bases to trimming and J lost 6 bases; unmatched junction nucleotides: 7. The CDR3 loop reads CASSFVDSGGDTQYF. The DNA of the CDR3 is TGTGCCAGCAGCTTTGTGGACAGCGGGGGGGATACGCAGTATTTT.

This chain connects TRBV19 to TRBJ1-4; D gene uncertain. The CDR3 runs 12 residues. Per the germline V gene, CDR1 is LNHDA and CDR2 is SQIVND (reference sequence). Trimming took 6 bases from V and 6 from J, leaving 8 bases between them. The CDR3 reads CASSPGYEKLFF. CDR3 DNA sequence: TGTGCCAGTAGCCCTGGGTATGAAAAACTGTTTTTT.

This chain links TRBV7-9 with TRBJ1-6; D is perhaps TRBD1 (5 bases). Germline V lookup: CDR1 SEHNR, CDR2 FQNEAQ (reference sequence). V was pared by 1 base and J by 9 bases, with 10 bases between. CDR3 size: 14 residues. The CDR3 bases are TGTGCCAGCAGCTTAGGGGACGACCCTTCACCCCTCCACTTT. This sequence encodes CASSLGDDPSPLHF.

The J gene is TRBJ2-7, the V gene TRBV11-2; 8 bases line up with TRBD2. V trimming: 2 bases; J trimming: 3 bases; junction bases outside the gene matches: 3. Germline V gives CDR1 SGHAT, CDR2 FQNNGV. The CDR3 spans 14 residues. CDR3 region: CASSLPGGVYEQYF. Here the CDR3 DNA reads TGTGCCAGCAGCTTACCCGGGGGGGTCTACGAGCAGTACTTC.

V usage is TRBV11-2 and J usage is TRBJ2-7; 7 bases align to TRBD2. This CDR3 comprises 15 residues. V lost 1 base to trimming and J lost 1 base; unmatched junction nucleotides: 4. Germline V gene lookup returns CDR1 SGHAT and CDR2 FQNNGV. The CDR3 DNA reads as TGTGCCAGCAGCTTAGTAGCGGGCGATTCCTACGAGCAGTACTTC. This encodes CASSLVAGDSYEQYF.

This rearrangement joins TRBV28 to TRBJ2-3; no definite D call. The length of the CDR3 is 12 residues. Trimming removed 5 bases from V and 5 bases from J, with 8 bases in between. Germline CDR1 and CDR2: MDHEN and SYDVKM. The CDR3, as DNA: TGTGCCAGCAGTCGTGGGTTAGATACGCAGTATTTT. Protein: CASSRGLDTQYF.

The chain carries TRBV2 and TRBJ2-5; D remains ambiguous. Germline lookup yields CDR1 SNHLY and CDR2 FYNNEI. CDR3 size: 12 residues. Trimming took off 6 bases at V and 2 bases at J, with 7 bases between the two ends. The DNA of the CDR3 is TGTGCCAGCAGGCCCGGGCAAGAGACCCAGTACTTC. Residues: CASRPGQETQYF.